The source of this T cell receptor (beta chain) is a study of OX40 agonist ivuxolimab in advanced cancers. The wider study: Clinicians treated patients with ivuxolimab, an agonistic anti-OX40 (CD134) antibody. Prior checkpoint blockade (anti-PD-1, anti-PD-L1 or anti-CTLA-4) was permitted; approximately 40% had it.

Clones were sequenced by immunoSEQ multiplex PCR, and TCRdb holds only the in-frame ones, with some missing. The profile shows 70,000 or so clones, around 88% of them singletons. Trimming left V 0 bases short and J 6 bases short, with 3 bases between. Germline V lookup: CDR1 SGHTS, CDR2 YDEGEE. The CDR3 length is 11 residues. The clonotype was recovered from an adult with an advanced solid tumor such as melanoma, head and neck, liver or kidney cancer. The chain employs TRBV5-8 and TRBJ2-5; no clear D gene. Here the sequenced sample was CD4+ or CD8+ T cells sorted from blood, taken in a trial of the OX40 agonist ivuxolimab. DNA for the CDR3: TGTGCCAGCAGCTTGGGGAAGACCCAGTACTTC. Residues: CASSLGKTQYF.